Reported below is one TCR beta chain. This clonotype was seen at least ten times. No antigen is known for it. Within one base of it there is no much larger clone, and no base qualities were kept. Libraries were made using PCR. Instrument used: Illumina HiSeq 4000. Bulk TCR libraries were generated as previously described, with the TCR primers listed in Table S5 used. Purification of total RNA was performed with the Qiagen AllPrep DNA/RNA kit. Reads from multiple sequencing runs of the same library were pooled before analysis. The published analysis was carried out like this. Reads were retained only if an exact TCR constant sequence was present, and the retained reads were trimmed to 150 nt and grouped according to their 12-nt molecular barcodes. Within each barcode group, reads were sub-clustered at a 15% Levenshtein threshold, and quality-weighted consensus sequences were built per RNA molecule. Non-functional sequences were removed, as were lower-count sequences one edit away from another. Barcode sub-clusters with fewer than 20% of the maximum read count were removed, based on fitting two negative binomial distributions. TCRdb reprocessed the public reads (quality trimming at Q25 with fastp, clone calling with MiXCR) and kept in-frame beta chains. Identical CDR3 protein sequences are pooled into one entry, listed with their most common genes and DNA. None of the V and J calls come from the authors' own analysis; TCRdb made them. The sample table holds 400,000 to 600,000 distinct CDR3 sequences, of which 20% to 25% were seen once. The ten most abundant clones make up under 0.85% of the sample.

Libraries of naive CD8 T cells were built from anywhere between about 18,000 and 1,000,000 sorted cells, with 10%, 30% or 50% of the purified RNA used. Naive CD8 T cells, defined as CD8+CD4-CCR7+CD45RA+, were FACS-sorted into RLT Plus buffer on a BD FACSAria II. To test detection sensitivity, Jurkat RNA equal to approximately ten TCR copies was added to samples of about 19,000-1,100,000 naive CD8 T cells. Enrichment of CD8 T cells was performed with RosetteSep CD8+ T Cell Enrichment Cocktail and Ficoll-Paque, after which ACK red cell lysis was carried out. This specimen comes from a study of molecular identifiers for immune sequencing clone quantification (dated by TCRdb to between 2018 and 2020). Regarding the complete study: In a replicate experiment, RNA from roughly 21,000 or 96,000 naive CD8 T cells was split into five aliquots, four of which were sequenced. This methods study used CD8 T cells to benchmark TCR RNA copy counting and molecular-identifier clustering-based TCR repertoire sequencing (MIDCIRS). What the work shows at the level of the full study, not this receptor alone: Modeling estimated 2.5 to 3.5 recovered TCR RNA copies per cell, compared with about 10 by digital PCR, which implies 30% to 35% capture efficiency. Spiked-in Jurkat TCR RNA (about 10 copies' worth), which is not part of the donor repertoire, was contained in the naive libraries. The sizes of highly expanded clones could end up underestimated when identical TCR molecules share a barcode. Spiked-in Jurkat TCR RNA equal to a single cell's worth was reported to be detectable even within one million naive CD8 T cells. When barcode sub-clustering was omitted, TCR diversity was inflated by chimeric consensus sequences, with chimeras reaching as high as 47%. Clones above 20 RNA copies held over 97% of molecules in CMV-specific effector cells but under 1% in naive cells.

This clonotype originated in a human donor in good health. Some libraries in this study had Jurkat cell RNA spiked in. The specimen sequenced was naive CD8+ T cells from blood, with Jurkat cell RNA spiked in. The cell subset or site label corresponds to: FACS-sorted CD8+CD4-CCR7+CD45RA+ naive T cells.

The CDR3 here reads CSARDLRAPRITDTQYF. The DNA sequence is as follows: TGCAGTGCTAGAGATCTTCGAGCCCCCCGAATCACAGATACGCAGTATTTT. This sequence uses TRBV20-1 and TRBJ2-3; no D gene call is confident. Counted from cysteine to phenylalanine, this CDR3 has 17 amino acids. The kept DNA is CDR3 alone, 51 bases in frame from the first base. As encoded in the germline V gene (reference sequence), CDR1 is DFQATT while CDR2 is SNEGSKA. V was cut back by 0 bases and J by 2 bases, leaving a gap of 18 bases between them.